Listed below are T cell receptor beta chains from one sample, sequenced in a study of vaccination and CD4 T cells after COVID-19. For these receptors, no antigen is known. TCRdb reanalysed the PCR reads using MiXCR and keeps one entry per CDR3 protein. The sample lists more than 13,000 distinct CDR3 sequences, around 30% occurring once. The sample consisted of cultured CD4+ T cells from blood. The receptors were sampled from a human donor with COVID-19. Each CDR3 is given with its conserved first and last residue. The D gene is left open where the match is weak. Not every row has a clone size; where given, it reads once, few, many or a size class.

V	J	size	D	CDR3	DNA
TRBV6-1	TRBJ1-5	few	TRBD1	CASRWDRLNQPQHF	TGTGCCAGCAGATGGGACAGGTTAAATCAGCCCCAGCATTTT
TRBV5-1	TRBJ1-4	NA	NA	CASSSQGGDEKLFF	TGCGCCAGCAGTTCCCAGGGCGGTGATGAAAAACTGTTTTTT
TRBV28	TRBJ2-2	NA	NA	CASSFNPAELFF	TGTGCCAGCAGTTTCAACCCGGCGGAGCTGTTTTTT
TRBV19	TRBJ2-5	few	TRBD1	CASSLGRDREGKTQYF	TGTGCCAGTAGCCTAGGAAGGGACAGGGAGGGAAAGACCCAGTACTTC
TRBV2	TRBJ2-7	few	TRBD1	CASSGTGGSKQYF	TGTGCCAGCAGTGGGACAGGGGGTAGTAAGCAGTACTTC
TRBV20-1	TRBJ2-3	few	NA	CSASSLASRVQYF	TGCAGTGCCAGCTCCCTCGCCTCAAGAGTGCAGTATTTT
TRBV6-1	TRBJ2-4	NA	NA	CASSEGKGRDIQYF	TGTGCCAGCAGTGAAGGTAAAGGTAGAGACATTCAGTACTTC
TRBV20-1	TRBJ2-4	NA	NA	CSARDVIGGAKNIQYF	TGCAGTGCTAGAGACGTGATTGGGGGAGCCAAAAACATTCAGTACTTC
TRBV7-8	TRBJ2-5	NA	TRBD1	CASSLAKGGQALRETQYF	TGTGCCAGCAGCTTAGCGAAAGGGGGACAGGCCCTTCGAGAGACCCAGTACTTC
TRBV2	TRBJ1-5	NA	NA	CASRPGGHSNQPQHF	TGTGCCAGCAGGCCTGGCGGACATAGCAATCAGCCCCAGCATTTT
TRBV20-1	TRBJ2-7	NA	NA	CSARGTHGYYGQYF	TGCAGTGCTAGAGGGACTCACGGATACTACGGGCAGTACTTC
TRBV5-8	TRBJ2-7	few	TRBD2	CASSEGRLADFYEQYF	TGTGCCAGCAGCGAAGGCCGACTAGCGGACTTTTACGAGCAGTACTTC
TRBV20-1	TRBJ2-5	NA	TRBD1	CSAYTPGTVEETQYF	TGCAGTGCTTACACCCCCGGGACAGTGGAAGAGACCCAGTACTTC
TRBV20-1	TRBJ1-1	few	TRBD1	CSASKLDRGMNTEAFF	TGCAGTGCTAGTAAACTCGACAGGGGGATGAACACTGAAGCTTTCTTT
TRBV10-3	TRBJ1-1	NA	NA	CAISQRDVNTEAFF	TGTGCCATCAGCCAAAGGGATGTGAACACTGAAGCTTTCTTT
TRBV2	TRBJ1-2	NA	TRBD1	CASRRTGLNYGYTF	TGTGCCAGCAGGAGGACAGGACTAAACTATGGCTACACCTTC
TRBV19	TRBJ2-3	few	TRBD1	CASRNSGQAIRDTQYF	TGTGCCAGTAGGAACTCGGGACAGGCGATAAGAGATACGCAGTATTTT
TRBV6-5	TRBJ1-5	NA	NA	CASSYGQGYQPQHF	TGTGCCAGCAGTTACGGGCAGGGCTATCAGCCCCAGCATTTT
TRBV6-5	TRBJ2-5	NA	TRBD1	CASSYSRRDRGETQYF	TGTGCCAGCAGTTACTCGAGAAGGGACAGGGGAGAGACCCAGTACTTC
TRBV15	TRBJ2-7	NA	NA	CATSRDRYEQYF	TGTGCCACCAGCAGAGACAGATACGAGCAGTACTTC
TRBV24-1	TRBJ2-7	NA	TRBD1	CAIQRDRGYEQYF	TGTGCCATCCAAAGGGACAGGGGATACGAGCAGTACTTC
TRBV6-1	TRBJ2-2	NA	TRBD1	CASRRQGAKSGTGELFF	TGTGCCAGCAGACGACAGGGGGCGAAGTCGGGCACCGGGGAGCTGTTTTTT
TRBV11-3	TRBJ1-4	NA	NA	CASSLDGASNEKLFF	TGTGCCAGCAGCTTAGATGGAGCCTCTAATGAAAAACTGTTTTTT
TRBV20-1	TRBJ1-2	few	NA	CSASLANYGYTF	TGCAGTGCTAGTTTGGCTAACTATGGCTACACCTTC
TRBV2	TRBJ2-5	NA	TRBD2	CASSSTSGAVKTQYF	TGTGCCAGCAGTTCCACTAGCGGGGCGGTTAAGACCCAGTACTTC
TRBV27	TRBJ2-5	few	NA	CASRTNRETQYF	TGTGCCAGCAGAACGAACCGGGAGACCCAGTACTTC
TRBV7-3	TRBJ2-6	NA	NA	CASREPGAKSGANVLTF	TGTGCCAGCAGGGAACCCGGGGCGAAATCTGGGGCCAACGTCCTGACTTTC